A single sample gave rise to the 29 T cell receptor beta chains below, sequenced in a study of breast tumors, draining lymph nodes, adjacent tissues. TCRdb called the multiplex PCR reads again in MiXCR, with one record for every CDR3 protein. The table includes 66,000 or so distinct CDR3 sequences, less than 50% detected once. Sequenced material: breast tumor tissue. The receptor set was obtained from a female donor with breast cancer. Some clones in this sample may be carry-over from other donors' samples.

With regard to this clonotype: A read error may be the cause here, since a much bigger clone is one base away. V usage is TRBV27 and J usage is TRBJ2-5; TRBD2 aligns across 8 bases. The CDR3 extends over 13 amino acids. Germline V lookup: CDR1 MNHEY, CDR2 SMNVEV (reference sequence). Unmatched junction bases numbered 3, after V lost 8 bases and J lost 1 base. DNA for the CDR3: TGTGCCAGCGGGGGACTAGGCCAAGAGACCCAGTACTTC. It codes for CASGGLGQETQYF.

This clonotype was seen repeatedly, ten times or more. The rearrangement links TRBV20-1 to TRBJ2-7; 10 nucleotides match TRBD1. V lost 0 bases to trimming and J lost 3 bases; unmatched junction nucleotides: 2. This CDR3 region has 14 residues. Looked up from germline, CDR1 is DFQATT and CDR2 is SNEGSKA (reference sequence). DNA of the CDR3: TGCAGTGCTAGAGAGGGACAGGGGTTCTACGAGCAGTACTTC. This sequence encodes CSAREGQGFYEQYF.

The chain is built from TRBV6-6 and TRBJ2-3; either TRBD1 or TRBD2 may fit D (6 bases each). Between the trimmed V and J ends, which lost 7 bases and 1 base, there was a span of 15 bases. The CDR3 is 15 residues long. Germline values: CDR1 MNHNY, CDR2 SVGAGI (reference sequence). The CDR3 bases are TGTGCCAGCAACAATCTGGGGGGCCGCACAGATACGCAGTATTTT. As protein: CASNNLGGRTDTQYF.

Remarks on this clonotype: Since a much larger clone is just one base distant, this may be a read error. The rearrangement uses TRBV6-5 and TRBJ1-6; no clear D. The germline V gene encodes CDR1 MNHEY and CDR2 SVGAGI. The CDR3 extends over 12 amino acids. V shed 8 bases and J shed 7 bases, with 9 bases lying between them. CDR3 protein: CASRLKNSPLHF. In DNA, the CDR3 is TGTGCCAGCCGACTAAAAAATTCACCCCTCCACTTT.

This clonotype was detected ten times or more. The chain joins TRBV12-3 or TRBV12-4 to TRBJ2-7; no reliable D call. Trimming removed 5 bases from V and 3 bases from J, with 11 bases in between. This CDR3 comprises 13 residues. CDR3 sequence reads: CASSPDLGYEQYF. The CDR3 DNA reads TGTGCCAGCAGTCCGGACCTCGGCTACGAGCAGTACTTC.

This clonotype was picked up one time. Germline is not matched at one junction end, which may reflect a read error. The chain links TRBV10-3 to TRBJ1-1; D is unclear. CDR1 is ENHRY, CDR2 SYGVKD, per germline. CDR3 length equals 15 residues. CDR3 bases: TGTGCCATCGGTGAGCAACGGGCGTTGAACACTGAAGCTTTCTTT. It codes for CAIGEQRALNTEAFF.

The J gene is TRBJ1-2, the V gene TRBV5-7, with no clear D. TRBV5-7 is sorted into the ORF group, with uncertain function. The CDR3 runs to 15 residues. The V end was cut by 1 base, the J end by 0 bases, with 10 bases between. The CDR3 coding sequence is TGTGCCAGCAGCTTGTTCTTATGTGCTAACTATGGCTACACCTTC. Translated: CASSLFLCANYGYTF.

This clonotype was counted many times. This rearrangement joins TRBV9 to TRBJ2-7; D not resolved. Germline loops: CDR1 SGDLS, CDR2 YYNGEE. The CDR3 has 13 residues. V lost 0 bases and J 4 bases, leaving 8 bases between the germline ends. CDR3 DNA: TGTGCCAGCAGCGTAGTCCCCGGGTACGAGCAGTACTTC. Amino acid sequence: CASSVVPGYEQYF.

The chain is built from TRBV2 and TRBJ2-2; D is undetermined. The CDR3 runs 13 residues. Trimming removed 6 bases at V and 1 base at J, with 6 bases between. Per germline, CDR1 SNHLY and CDR2 FYNNEI. CDR3 protein: CASRDGNTGELFF. As DNA, the CDR3 is TGTGCCAGCAGGGATGGGAACACCGGGGAGCTGTTTTTT.

This clonotype was detected ten times or more. The gene calls are TRBV7-8 and TRBJ2-2; TRBD2 is a possible D gene (7 bases). Trimming cost V 1 base and J 6 bases, with 15 bases left between them. The CDR3 is 16 amino acids. Germline V gives CDR1 SGHVS, CDR2 FQNEAQ. The CDR3 spells CASSLGRGLISGELFF. In nucleotides, the CDR3 is TGTGCCAGCAGCTTAGGGCGGGGGCTGATATCCGGGGAGCTGTTTTTT. Full variable domain (remainder filled in from reference TRBV7-8 and TRBJ2-2): GAGVSQSPRYKVAKRGQDVALRCDPISGHVSLFWYQQALGQGPEFLTYFQNEAQLDKSGLPSDRFFAERPEGSVSTLKIQRTQQEDSAVYLCASSLGRGLISGELFFGEGSRLTVL.

This clonotype was counted at least ten times. The chain couples TRBV25-1 to TRBJ1-5; D uncertain. The germline gives CDR1 MGHDK, CDR2 SYGVNS. V was clipped by 3 bases and J by 3 bases, with 3 bases between them. This CDR3 has 12 residues. The CDR3 region is CASSEPNQPQHF. The CDR3 region has the DNA TGTGCCAGCAGTGAGCCCAATCAGCCCCAGCATTTT.

This clonotype has at least ten counts. The chain recombines TRBV5-1 with TRBJ1-4; D is undetermined. Germline V CDR1 and CDR2: SGHRS, YFSETQ. V shed 0 bases and J shed 8 bases, with 17 bases lying between them. The CDR3 runs 16 residues. For the CDR3, the DNA is TGCGCCAGCAGCTTGGCATACACGAGCCTCTCGGAAAAACTGTTTTTT. Translating gives CASSLAYTSLSEKLFF.

The rearrangement uses TRBV29-1 and TRBJ1-4, with D maybe TRBD1 (6 bases). The germline CDR1 and CDR2 sequences are SQVTM and ANQGSEA. The CDR3 spans 17 residues. The V end was cut by 1 base, the J end by 5 bases, with 20 bases between. CDR3: CSVEVAGGPPYNEKLFF. CDR3 coding DNA: TGCAGCGTTGAAGTAGCGGGGGGGCCCCCGTACAATGAAAAACTGTTTTTT. The full variable domain, its missing parts supplied by reference TRBV29-1 and TRBJ1-4, is SAVISQKPSRDICQRGTSLTIQCQVDSQVTMMFWYRQQPGQSLTLIATANQGSEATYESGFVIDKFPISRPNLTFSTLTVSNMSPEDSSIYLCSVEVAGGPPYNEKLFFGSGTQLSVL.

A remark on this clonotype: The CDR3 ends on some other residue instead of the conserved phenylalanine or tryptophan, so this is likely a read error. No DNA is shown, since the ends of the CDR3 on it are uncertain; the CDR3 is the one TCRdb lists. This rearrangement joins TRBV7-9 to TRBJ1-2. CDR1 and CDR2 from the germline V gene are SEHNR and FQNEAQ (reference sequence). The CDR3 spans 12 residues, counting both ends. The CDR3 sequence is CASSLAGWGYSY.

The chain joins TRBV4-1 to TRBJ1-4, with TRBD1 as a possible D gene (5 bases). Germline lookup yields CDR1 MGHRA and CDR2 YSYEKL. V lost 2 bases and J lost 2, with 12 bases in between. The CDR3 sequence is 16 residues long. CDR3 loop: CASSQREGWTNEKLFF. For the CDR3, the DNA is TGCGCCAGCAGCCAAAGGGAGGGGTGGACTAATGAAAAACTGTTTTTT.

This chain joins TRBV19 and TRBJ1-5, with D tentatively TRBD1 (6 bases). This CDR3 has 17 residues. The V gene lost 2 bases and the J gene lost 1 base, with 15 bases spanning the gap. Germline CDR1 reads LNHDA; CDR2 reads SQIVND (reference sequence). CDR3 residues: CASSIRAGARSNQPQHF. For the CDR3, the DNA is TGTGCCAGTAGTATAAGGGCGGGGGCGCGGAGCAATCAGCCCCAGCATTTT.

This clonotype rates as medium-sized (0.01 to 0.1%). The gene calls are TRBV20-1 and TRBJ2-1; no definite D call. The CDR3 length is 13 residues. The V and J ends lost 3 bases and 4 bases respectively, with 10 bases between them. The germline V gene has CDR1 DFQATT and CDR2 SNEGSKA (reference sequence). In DNA form, the CDR3 reads TGCAGTGCTAGCGGGCCCCTTTACAATGAGCAGTTCTTC. This codes for CSASGPLYNEQFF.

This clonotype was picked up one time. A much larger clonotype is one base distant, so this may be a read error. V gene TRBV6-5 combines with J gene TRBJ1-2; 10 bases agree with TRBD1. CDR3 length: 15 amino acids. Losses at the gene ends were 5 bases for V and 6 bases for J; bases not matched to a gene: 9. Germline V gene lookup returns CDR1 MNHEY and CDR2 SVGAGI. CDR3 bases: TGTGCCAGCAGTCCCGGGACAGGGGCAGTCGATGGCTACACCTTC. It codes for CASSPGTGAVDGYTF.

The chain is built from TRBV7-2 and TRBJ2-2; 8 bases agree with TRBD1. CDR3 length equals 15 residues. Trimming at V came to 4 bases and at J to 4 bases, leaving 5 bases not matched to a gene. Germline V CDR1 and CDR2: SGHTA, FQGNSA. This chain's CDR3 is CASSSRTGTTGELFF. The DNA for the CDR3 is TGTGCCAGCAGCTCTCGGACAGGGACCACCGGGGAGCTGTTTTTT.

Turning to this clonotype: This could be a read error, since a much larger clone is one nucleotide away. This chain's CDR3 is CASSIVSGNYGYAF. The CDR3, as DNA: TGTGCCAGTAGTATAGTGTCGGGGAACTATGGCTACGCCTTC. The chain links TRBV19 to TRBJ1-2; D unclear. The CDR3 spans 14 residues. CDR1 and CDR2 (germline): LNHDA, SQIVND (reference sequence).

Comment on this clonotype: It may be a read error: a sequence one base away is much more abundant. The chain joins TRBV6-1 to TRBJ1-5; D possibly corresponds to TRBD1 (6 bases). The CDR3 is 14 amino acids. The V and J ends lost 8 bases and 5 bases respectively, with 16 bases between them. Germline V gives CDR1 MNHNS, CDR2 SASEGT. In nucleotides, the CDR3 is TGTGCCAGCTCCAATATCAGGGGCCATCAGCCCCAGCATTTT. Its translation: CASSNIRGHQPQHF.

J is TRBJ2-2 and V is TRBV11-2; D gene uncertain. This CDR3 region has 13 residues. CDR1 and CDR2 from the germline V gene are SGHAT and FQNNGV. The V gene lost 1 base and the J gene lost 6 bases, with 6 bases spanning the gap. The CDR3 loop is CASSLGRSGELFF. As DNA, the CDR3 is TGTGCCAGCAGCTTAGGACGGTCCGGGGAGCTGTTTTTT. Full variable domain (missing parts from reference TRBV11-2 and TRBJ2-2): EAGVAQSPRYKIIEKRQSVAFWCNPISGHATLYWYQQILGQGPKLLIQFQNNGVVDDSQLPKDRFSAERLKGVDSTLKIQPAKLEDSAVYLCASSLGRSGELFFGEGSRLTVL.

The CDR3 sequence: CASPRGVKETQYF. For the CDR3, the DNA is TGTGCCAGCCCAAGAGGGGTCAAAGAGACCCAGTACTTC. The chain couples TRBV7-2 to TRBJ2-5; D is possibly TRBD1 or TRBD2 (5 bases each). The germline V gene has CDR1 SGHTA and CDR2 FQGNSA. V lost 8 bases and J 3 bases, leaving 13 bases between the germline ends. The CDR3 consists of 13 residues.

Concerning this clonotype: The junction differs from germline at one of its ends, possibly a read error. This CDR3 is CARAPSGLNYSYTF. CDR3 nucleotides: TGTGCTAGAGCCCCGTCGGGCCTCAACTATAGCTACACCTTC. The chain employs TRBV7-8 and TRBJ1-2; no definite D call. The germline gives CDR1 SGHVS, CDR2 FQNEAQ. There are 14 residues in the CDR3. Filled out from reference TRBV7-8 and TRBJ1-2, the complete variable domain reads GAGVSQSPRYKVAKRGQDVALRCDPISGHVSLFWYQQALGQGPEFLTYFQNEAQLDKSGLPSDRFFAERPEGSVSTLKIQRTQQEDSAVYLCARAPSGLNYSYTFGSGTRLTVV.

This clonotype has more than one count but fewer than ten. The chain employs TRBV5-1 and TRBJ2-6; 7 positions match TRBD1. V shed 0 bases, J shed 11 bases, and the junction held 8 bases outside the gene matches. The germline V gene has CDR1 SGHRS and CDR2 YFSETQ. The CDR3 sequence is 15 residues long. The CDR3 reads CASSLAYRGAYVLTF. CDR3 in DNA: TGCGCCAGCAGCTTGGCGTACAGGGGAGCCTACGTCCTGACTTTC.

This clonotype has more than one count but fewer than ten. The chain uses TRBV5-1 and TRBJ2-2; TRBD1 agrees at 9 bases. The junction had 2 bases not matched to a gene; V was cut back by 4 bases and J by 1 base. The CDR3 runs to 15 residues. Germline V gene sequence: CDR1 SGHRS, CDR2 YFSETQ. The CDR3 sequence: CASSEDRGNTGELFF. The CDR3 region has the DNA TGCGCCAGCAGCGAGGACAGGGGGAACACCGGGGAGCTGTTTTTT. Supplemented by reference TRBV5-1 and TRBJ2-2, the full variable domain reads KAGVTQTPRYLIKTRGQQVTLSCSPISGHRSVSWYQQTPGQGLQFLFEYFSETQRNKGNFPGRFSGRQFSNSRSEMNVSTLELGDSALYLCASSEDRGNTGELFFGEGSRLTVL.

The J gene is TRBJ1-5, the V gene TRBV19; tentative D call: TRBD1 (5 bases). Trimming left V 4 bases short and J 0 bases short, with 28 bases between. This CDR3 contains 21 residues. CDR1 and CDR2 (germline): LNHDA, SQIVND (reference sequence). This CDR3 reads CASSTEGRQGSLGISNQPQHF. The CDR3 nucleotides are TGTGCCAGTAGTACTGAGGGACGGCAGGGATCCCTGGGAATTAGCAATCAGCCCCAGCATTTT.

A remark on this clonotype: This CDR3 fails to terminate in the conserved phenylalanine or tryptophan, so it likely reflects a read error. The V and J genes are TRBV4-3 and TRBJ2-6; D is ambiguous. The CDR3 has 16 amino acids. Germline CDR1 and CDR2: LGHNA and YSLEER. V lost 0 bases and J lost 2, with 8 bases in between. In nucleotides, the CDR3 is TGCGCCAGCAGCCAAGAGTCTACACCTGGGGCCAACGTCCTGACTTCT. Translated: CASSQESTPGANVLTS.

This sequence joins TRBV6-2 or TRBV6-3 and TRBJ2-7; D tentatively fits TRBD1 or TRBD2 (5 bases each). The CDR3 sequence is 15 residues long. Germline V gene sequence: CDR1 MNHEY, CDR2 SVGEGT. V gave up 8 bases and J gave up 0 bases, with 17 bases separating them. CDR3 protein: CASLMRGRVSYEQYF. CDR3 coding DNA: TGTGCCAGCCTTATGAGGGGCAGGGTCTCCTACGAGCAGTACTTC.